Listed here is a single T cell receptor (beta chain). Time point meaning: pretreatment peripheral blood. This CDR3 region has 14 residues. The V and J ends lost 7 bases and 2 bases, in that order; junction bases with no gene match: 5. Germline CDR1 reads SGHTA; CDR2 reads FQGNSA. The sample belongs to a study of PD-L1 blockade in urothelial cancer. Study-wide context: Male sex and bladder-origin urothelial cancer characterized about 85% of the roughly 30 patients. Analyses used blood from 3 weeks (second dose) and 6 weeks after treatment start. A median of roughly 150,000 T cells was found in the blood samples.

TCRdb's table, derived via immunoSEQ multiplex PCR, lists solely in-frame clones and lacks some. Found here are tens of thousands of clones, about 90% of them singletons; the top ten hold about 15%. The chain links TRBV7-2 to TRBJ1-2, with 9 bases lining up with TRBD1. The sample here was PBMCs, taken around atezolizumab (anti-PD-L1) treatment. The receptor's source is a man in his sixties with urothelial cancer. For the CDR3, the DNA is TGTGCCAGCACCAGGACAGGGGAAAACTATGGCTACACCTTC. Amino acids: CASTRTGENYGYTF. Variable domain in full (rest from reference TRBV7-2 and TRBJ1-2): GAGVSQSPSNKVTEKGKDVELRCDPISGHTALYWYRQSLGQGLEFLIYFQGNSAPDKSGLPSDRFSAERTGGSVSTLTIQRTQQEDSAVYLCASTRTGENYGYTFGSGTRLTVV.